This T cell receptor (beta chain) was retrieved from a study of PD-1 blockade in classical Hodgkin lymphoma. At the level of the study: Patients were dosed intravenously with nivolumab at 3 mg/kg every 2 weeks. Findings of the study overall: Lower baseline TCR diversity marked trial partial responders and progressors. Patients excluded were those beginning nivolumab under 1 year after ASCT.

As regards this clone: Its antigen remains unknown.

Time point reported: cycle 4 day 1 (C4D1), after six to seven weeks of nivolumab. There was relapse after autologous stem cell transplantation in every patient, and there was variation in brentuximab vedotin exposure. Under best response, outcomes were complete response, partial response or progressive disease. Sequenced by immunoSEQ multiplex PCR; TCRdb stores in-frame clones only, minus some. The sample has about 50,000 clones, about 75% seen once. The germline V gene encodes CDR1 MNHEY and CDR2 SVGAGI. The V and J ends lost 5 bases and 2 bases respectively, with 7 bases between them. The CDR3 sequence is 12 residues long.

Sequenced here: peripheral blood mononuclear cells (PBMCs), sampled before the fourth cycle of nivolumab. The sequence came from a human donor with classical Hodgkin lymphoma. This chain connects TRBV6-5 to TRBJ2-7, with a possible D match to TRBD2 (5 bases). CDR3 bases: TGTGCCAGCAGTACCGGGGCCTACGAGCAGTACTTC. Its translation: CASSTGAYEQYF.